The sequence of this TCR beta chain was determined in a study of breast tumors, draining lymph nodes, adjacent tissues. Breast cancer patients provided tissue from their axillary draining lymph nodes. Per the germline V gene, CDR1 is SGHTA and CDR2 is FQGTGA. The CDR3 runs 15 residues. TCRdb re-called the multiplex PCR reads with MiXCR, one entry per CDR3 protein. The sample holds roughly 130,000 distinct CDR3 sequences; 30% to 35% are singletons and the top ten take approximately 2.3%. Comment on this clonotype: An end of the junction does not agree with germline; a read error may underlie this.

The clonotype was recovered from a female donor with breast cancer. Some clones in this sample may be carry-over from other donors' samples. The sample comprised axillary lymph node tissue. V and J are TRBV7-3 and TRBJ1-2; 7 bases line up with TRBD1. The CDR3: CASSLTVGQHYGCPF. The CDR3 region has the DNA TGTGCCAGCAGCTTAACCGTGGGACAGCACTATGGCTGCCCCTTC.